A selection of T cell receptor beta chains follows, all from one sample in a study of cytomegalovirus exposure and HLA in healthy donors. Here immunoSEQ multiplex PCR was the method, and the copy in TCRdb shows in-frame clones only, minus some. This sample contains 130,000 or so clones. Material for sequencing was PBMCs. The origin of the receptors is a woman aged 60 to 75 in good health and CMV-seronegative. The CDR3 runs from the conserved cysteine through the conserved F or W. The D gene is left open where the match is weak.

>TRBV30|NA
CAWSFSDSYSNQPQHF
>TRBV5-1|NA
CASSLSGRELDEQFF
>TRBV23-1|NA
CASRTGEYSNQPQHF
>TRBV6-1|TRBD1
CASSESMTGGSARAGELFF
>TRBV2|NA
CASRAQTVNNSPLHF
>TRBV2|NA
CASSEGGGDTQYF
>TRBV27|TRBD2
CASRRGLGGLAGRLITDTQYF
>TRBV18|TRBD1
CASSPGQGGTEAFF
>TRBV28|NA
CASSLHLGQQETQYF
>TRBV9|TRBD2
CASSPLGREGAEQYF
>TRBV10-1|TRBD2
CASSEGRGRTDTQYF
>TRBV30|NA
CASSVAGSEQYF
>TRBV18|TRBD1
CASSPGTGTGSYEQYF
>TRBV5-8|NA
CASSLKGTFYTEAFF
>TRBV2|NA
CASTGVQETQYF
>TRBV7-9|TRBD1
CASSPSGTGSVTF
>TRBV6-1|NA
CASSESLRLEAFF
>TRBV28|NA
CASSSPMESTNEKLFF
>TRBV2|NA
CASSAGRSTDTQYF
>TRBV6-1|NA
CASSALPGVRTDTQYF
>TRBV10-3|NA
CATSKQGTGTGELFF
>TRBV28|TRBD2
CASSFLGTSTYEQYF
>TRBV7-9|TRBD1
CASSLATGGGGEQYF
>TRBV11-2|TRBD2
CASSSRLSGTGELFF
>TRBV27|NA
CASSLSGATGNNQPQHF
>TRBV28|NA
CASTATNFYNEQFF
>TRBV6-5|NA
CASSYRFGDTAFF
>TRBV28|NA
CASKEGRANSPLHF
>TRBV9|NA
CASSTGLLNTEAFF
>TRBV15|NA
CATSSDRRSNTGELFF
>TRBV5-1|TRBD2
CASNLAGDTGELFF
>TRBV28|NA
CASSWRYEQYF
>TRBV6-5|NA
CASRAPRDSHGTQYF
>TRBV18|NA
CASSPEQGGQPQHF
>TRBV5-5|TRBD1
CASSRDHRGGYYEQYF
>TRBV2|NA
CASNLDSYYGYTF
>TRBV9|NA
CASSEGQNTEAFF
>TRBV2|NA
CASSERGHLNTGELFF
>TRBV5-4|TRBD2
CASSVGTSGSQKQYF
>TRBV5-1|NA
CASSEETDTQYF
>TRBV27|TRBD1
CASRPGQAYNEQFF
>TRBV19|NA
CASSPGHSYGYTF
>TRBV7-9|NA
CASSLGGPGQNYGYTF
>TRBV5-1|TRBD2
CASRELAGGPGTDTQYF